This T cell receptor (beta chain) appears in the sequencing data of a study of T cells in Graves' hyperthyroidism and ophthalmopathy. Turning to this clonotype: The antigen remains unidentified.

RNA transcripts were the template for amplifying TCR beta CDR3 regions. TCR CDR3 underwent first-round RT-PCR with the HTBI primer set. MiXCR was run by TCRdb on the multiplex PCR reads, yielding one entry per CDR3 protein. The table lists about 350,000 distinct CDR3 sequences, approximately 15% of them singletons. Study-wide results and caveats: Prediction of ophthalmopathy progression came a median about 6 months pre-onset.

Looked up from germline, CDR1 is SGHVS and CDR2 is FQNEAQ. V gave up 0 bases and J gave up 10 bases; unmatched junction bases: 10. The CDR3 spans 15 residues. The chain joins TRBV7-8 to TRBJ1-2, with 8 nucleotides matching TRBD1. Sequenced: blood. This TCR derives from a woman aged 25 to 45 with Graves' hyperthyroidism. CDR3 nucleotide sequence: TGTGCCAGCAGCTTAGCTGGGGGACAGGCGTTGGTCTACACCTTC. Amino acid sequence: CASSLAGGQALVYTF.